The rows below give T cell receptor beta chains drawn from one sample of a study of T cells in Graves' hyperthyroidism and ophthalmopathy. TCRdb analysed the multiplex PCR reads with MiXCR anew, one entry per CDR3 protein. The sample carries fewer than 750,000 distinct CDR3 sequences, roughly 14% recorded once. The sample taken for sequencing was blood. The receptors were sampled from a woman in her 40s with Graves' ophthalmopathy. Both conserved end residues are part of each CDR3. D genes are given only for firm matches. Some rows have no size entry. The others give once, few or many, or a class for an expanded clone.

>TRBJ2-5|13|TRBV20-1|.|.
TGCAGTGCTAGAGATGAAGTAGAAGAGACCCAGTACTTC
CSARDEVEETQYF
>TRBJ1-2|13|TRBV10-3|.|many
TGTGCCATCACCGAGCAGGGGTCCATGGGGTACACCTTC
CAITEQGSMGYTF
>TRBJ2-5|18|TRBV4-1|.|many
TGCGCCAGCAGCCAAGGAATAATAAGGAGGATCACCCAAGAGACCCAGTACTTC
CASSQGIIRRITQETQYF
>TRBJ2-7|15|TRBV15|.|many
TGTGCCACCAGCAGAGACGGGCGCTCAGATGGAGAGCAGTACTTC
CATSRDGRSDGEQYF
>TRBJ2-5|14|TRBV28|.|many
TGTGCCAGCAGTGCTGGACAGATCCAAGAGACCCAGTACTTC
CASSAGQIQETQYF
>TRBJ1-2|17|TRBV28|TRBD1|many
TGTGCCAGCAGTTCACGGGACAGCAGCTTCCTCAACTATGGCTACACCTTC
CASSSRDSSFLNYGYTF
>TRBJ2-7|15|TRBV20-1|TRBD2|many
TGCAGTGCTATATCGGACCCTAGCGGGAGCTACGAGCAGTACTTC
CSAISDPSGSYEQYF
>TRBJ1-2|15|TRBV4-2|.|many
TGTGCCAGCAGCCAAGATAGCGACAGTGGCTATGGCTACACCTTC
CASSQDSDSGYGYTF
>TRBJ1-1|18|TRBV4-1|TRBD1|few
TGCGCCAGCAGCCACTCTGGACAGGGCCTTTTAATGAACACTGAAGCTTTCTTT
CASSHSGQGLLMNTEAFF
>TRBJ2-5|14|TRBV12-3/TRBV12-4|.|.
TGTGCCAGCAGCGGGGGAGCAGCACAAGAGACCCAGTACTTC
CASSGGAAQETQYF
>TRBJ1-5|15|TRBV5-1|TRBD1|many
TGCGCCAGCAGCTTGGAAGGGACAGGGGGTCAGCCCCAGCATTTT
CASSLEGTGGQPQHF
>TRBJ2-7|19|TRBV7-2|TRBD2|many
TGTGCCAGCAGCGCCACTAGCGGGAGACGGGATTTAATAGACTACGAGCAGTACTTC
CASSATSGRRDLIDYEQYF
>TRBJ2-5|16|TRBV28|TRBD2|.
TGTGCCAGCAGACGAATACTAGCGGAGATGAGAGAGACCCAGTACTTC
CASRRILAEMRETQYF
>TRBJ1-2|15|TRBV29-1|TRBD1|few
TGCAGCGTTGATATTACAGGGGGCGCGGGGCATGGCTACACCTTC
CSVDITGGAGHGYTF
>TRBJ1-1|13|TRBV12-3/TRBV12-4|.|.
TGTGCCAGCAGGGTGGTTAAGGACACTGAAGCTTTCTTT
CASRVVKDTEAFF
>TRBJ2-5|14|TRBV6-5|TRBD2|many
TGTGCCAGCAGTTACGGCGGGAGTTTCGAGACCCAGTACTTC
CASSYGGSFETQYF
>TRBJ1-6|15|TRBV19|.|.
TGTGCCAGTAGTAAGTTCGGCGCGGGTAATTCACCCCTCCACTTT
CASSKFGAGNSPLHF
>TRBJ1-6|13|TRBV6-5|.|many
TGTGCCAGCAGGATTCTAGGGGAGACACCCCTCCACTTT
CASRILGETPLHF
>TRBJ1-2|14|TRBV28|.|.
TGTGCCAGCAGTTTACAGGGTCGCCGAAATAGCTACACCTTC
CASSLQGRRNSYTF
>TRBJ1-1|14|TRBV27|.|.
TGTGCCAGCAGTGCGGGACACTTGAACACTGAAGCTTTCTTT
CASSAGHLNTEAFF
>TRBJ2-4|18|TRBV28|.|.
TGTGCCAGCAGTTTCCGGGGGACCTTTCAACTAGCCAAAAACATTCGGTACTTC
CASSFRGTFQLAKNIRYF
>TRBJ1-2|13|TRBV29-1|TRBD1|many
TGCAGCGTTGTGAGACAGGGGGCCTATGGCTACACCTTC
CSVVRQGAYGYTF
>TRBJ1-1|15|TRBV5-5|.|.
TGTGCCAGCAGCCTCGGGTCCCCTAGCGACACTGAAGCTTTCTTT
CASSLGSPSDTEAFF
>TRBJ2-3|14|TRBV19|.|few
TGTGCCAGTAGTCGCGGAACTAGCACAGATACGCAGTATTTT
CASSRGTSTDTQYF
>TRBJ1-2|16|TRBV7-8|TRBD1|few
TGTGCCAGCAGCTTAGGGGGGACAGGGCACAACTATGGCTACACCTTC
CASSLGGTGHNYGYTF
>TRBJ1-1|14|TRBV20-1|.|once
TGCAGTGCCAAAACTCAGGTGGTGAGCGCTGAAGCTTTCTTT
CSAKTQVVSAEAFF
>TRBJ2-7|15|TRBV29-1|TRBD1|many
TGCAGCGTTGAATACGGACAGGGAGTCCCCTACGAGCAGTACTTC
CSVEYGQGVPYEQYF
>TRBJ1-1|15|TRBV7-2|.|.
TGTGCCAGCAGCTTAAGGCACAACGGAAACACTGAAGCTTTCTTT
CASSLRHNGNTEAFF
>TRBJ1-1|16|TRBV7-8|.|many
TGTGCCAGCAGCTTAGGTACTTGGGGGCGCAGCACTGAAGCTTTCTTT
CASSLGTWGRSTEAFF
>TRBJ2-5|13|TRBV2|.|many
TGTGCCAGCAGTGAAGCGCTTCATCCGACCCAGTACTTC
CASSEALHPTQYF
>TRBJ2-7|16|TRBV7-3|.|many
TGTGCCAGCAGCTTATTTCTCCCAGGTTATACCTACGAGCAGTACTTC
CASSLFLPGYTYEQYF